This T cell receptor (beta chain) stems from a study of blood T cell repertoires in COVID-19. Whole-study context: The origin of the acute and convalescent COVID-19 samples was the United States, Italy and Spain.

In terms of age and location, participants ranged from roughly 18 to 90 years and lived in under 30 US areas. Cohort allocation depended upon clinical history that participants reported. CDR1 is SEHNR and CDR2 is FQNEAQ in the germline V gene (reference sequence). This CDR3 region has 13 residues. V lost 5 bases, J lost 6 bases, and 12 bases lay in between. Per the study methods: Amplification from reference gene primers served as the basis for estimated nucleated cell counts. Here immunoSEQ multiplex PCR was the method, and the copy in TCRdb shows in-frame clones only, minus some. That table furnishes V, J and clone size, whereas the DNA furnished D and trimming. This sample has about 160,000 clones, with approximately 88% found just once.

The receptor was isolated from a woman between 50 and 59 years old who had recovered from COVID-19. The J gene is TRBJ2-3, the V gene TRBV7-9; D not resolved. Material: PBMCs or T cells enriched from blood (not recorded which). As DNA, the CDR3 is TGTGCCAGCAGCCATGAAACTATCGATACGCAGTATTTT. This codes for CASSHETIDTQYF.